One and the same sample provided the 6 T cell receptor beta chains below, sequenced in a study of response to subunit inactivated influenza vaccine. MiXCR, applied by TCRdb to the RT-PCR reads, yields one record per CDR3 protein. The sample has some 640,000 distinct CDR3 sequences, approximately 15% seen once; the top ten hold 5.5% to 7%. The sequencing used PBMCs from blood, collected 14 days before vaccination. The receptors here all came from a man over 45 who received an inactivated influenza vaccine.

This clonotype was counted ten times or more. This chain uses TRBV29-1 with TRBJ1-1; D uncertain. The germline gives CDR1 SQVTM, CDR2 ANQGSEA. This CDR3 contains 13 residues. V was shortened by 7 bases and J by 0 bases, with 12 bases between the two germline ends. CDR3 in amino acids: CSAEGHLNTEAFF. The DNA for the CDR3 is TGCAGCGCCGAAGGCCACCTGAACACTGAAGCTTTCTTT. The full variable domain, rest sourced from reference TRBV29-1 and TRBJ1-1, is SAVISQKPSRDICQRGTSLTIQCQVDSQVTMMFWYRQQPGQSLTLIATANQGSEATYESGFVIDKFPISRPNLTFSTLTVSNMSPEDSSIYLCSAEGHLNTEAFFGQGTRLTVV.

Only a few counts were recorded for this clonotype. The genes are TRBV29-1 and TRBJ1-1; D gene unclear. Looked up from germline, CDR1 is SQVTM and CDR2 is ANQGSEA. Trimming took off 1 base at V and 5 bases at J, with 5 bases between the two ends. The length of the CDR3 is 11 residues. The CDR3 loop is CSVEGETEAFF. CDR3 in DNA: TGCAGCGTTGAAGGAGAGACTGAAGCTTTCTTT.

There are many counts of this clonotype. The chain couples TRBV30 to TRBJ2-5; no reliable D call. Trimming stripped 1 base from V and 4 bases from J, with 16 bases between. Germline CDR1 GTSNPN, CDR2 SVGIG (reference sequence). CDR3 size: 15 residues. The CDR3 sequence is CAWSADVGGGETQYF. Written as DNA, the CDR3 is TGTGCCTGGAGTGCCGACGTAGGTGGTGGAGAGACCCAGTACTTC.

At least ten counts were recorded for this clonotype. The chain has TRBV7-2 and TRBJ2-1, with D possibly matching TRBD1 (8 bases). V lost 5 bases to trimming and J lost 12 bases, with 23 bases between them. This CDR3 is 15 amino acids long. From germline, CDR1 is SGHTA and CDR2 FQGNSA. The CDR3: CASSPTYRGGRMQFF. The CDR3 DNA reads TGTGCCAGCAGCCCAACGTACAGGGGGGGGAGGATGCAGTTCTTC.

The table lists this clonotype with many counts. CDR3 loop: CASSQNAGQDYGYTF. The DNA for the CDR3 is TGTGCCAGCAGCCAAAACGCGGGACAGGACTATGGCTACACCTTC. The rearrangement joins TRBV7-2 to TRBJ1-2, with TRBD1 identical over 8 bases. Germline assignment: CDR1 SGHTA and CDR2 FQGNSA. CDR3 length: 15 residues. V shed 5 bases, J shed 3 bases, and the junction held 8 bases outside the gene matches.

This chain connects TRBV20-1 to TRBJ2-7, with 11 positions matching TRBD2. This CDR3 has 15 residues. V lost 4 bases to trimming and J lost 3 bases; unmatched junction nucleotides: 8. In germline, CDR1 is DFQATT, CDR2 SNEGSKA (reference sequence). The CDR3 sequence: CSATTLAGGHYEQYF. The CDR3 DNA reads as TGCAGTGCTACGACCCTAGCGGGGGGCCACTACGAGCAGTACTTC.